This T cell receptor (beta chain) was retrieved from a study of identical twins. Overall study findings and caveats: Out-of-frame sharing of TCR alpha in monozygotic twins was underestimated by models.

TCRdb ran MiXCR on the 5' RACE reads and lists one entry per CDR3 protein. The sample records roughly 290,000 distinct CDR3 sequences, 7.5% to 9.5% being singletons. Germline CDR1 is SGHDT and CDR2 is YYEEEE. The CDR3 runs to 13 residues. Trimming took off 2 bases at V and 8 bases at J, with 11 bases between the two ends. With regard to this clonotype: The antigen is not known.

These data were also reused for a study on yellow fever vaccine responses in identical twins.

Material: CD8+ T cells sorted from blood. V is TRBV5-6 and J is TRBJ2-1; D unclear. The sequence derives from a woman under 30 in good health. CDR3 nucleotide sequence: TGTGCCAGCAGCTTAAGAAACGGCGATGAGCAGTTCTTC. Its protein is CASSLRNGDEQFF.